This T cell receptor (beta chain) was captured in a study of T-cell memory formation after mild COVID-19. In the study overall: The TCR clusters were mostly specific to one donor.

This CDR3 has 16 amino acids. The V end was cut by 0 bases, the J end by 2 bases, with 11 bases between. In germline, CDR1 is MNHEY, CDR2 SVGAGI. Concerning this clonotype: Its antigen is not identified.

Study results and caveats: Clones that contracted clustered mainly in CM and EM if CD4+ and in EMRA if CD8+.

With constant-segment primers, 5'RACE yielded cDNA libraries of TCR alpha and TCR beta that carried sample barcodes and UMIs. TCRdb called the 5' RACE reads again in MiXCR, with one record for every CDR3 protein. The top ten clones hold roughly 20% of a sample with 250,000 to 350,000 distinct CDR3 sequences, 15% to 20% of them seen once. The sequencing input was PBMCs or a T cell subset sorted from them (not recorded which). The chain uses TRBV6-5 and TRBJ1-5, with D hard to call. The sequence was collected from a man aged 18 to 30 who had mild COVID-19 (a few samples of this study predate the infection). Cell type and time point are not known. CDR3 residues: CASSYSRVLGNQPQHF. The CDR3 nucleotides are TGTGCCAGCAGTTACTCACGTGTTTTGGGCAATCAGCCCCAGCATTTT.